A single sample is the source of the 17 T cell receptor beta chains below, sequenced in a study of T-cell reconstitution after alpha-beta-depleted transplantation in children. Construction of the TCRbeta library involved unique molecular identifiers. TCRdb called the PCR reads again in MiXCR, with one record for every CDR3 protein. In the table there are about 340,000 distinct CDR3 sequences, approximately 10% of which are singletons. The sequencing here drew on PBMCs from the stem cell graft donor, taken from the stem cell graft. The receptors were gathered from a human donor who donated a stem cell graft to a child with acute lymphoblastic leukemia.

This chain uses TRBV6-1 with TRBJ1-3; 7 bases are shared with TRBD1. With 6 bases clipped from V and 2 bases from J, the junction kept 7 bases outside the gene matches. Germline V CDR1 and CDR2: MNHNS, SASEGT. The CDR3 has 15 amino acids. The CDR3 loop reads CASREPGGTGNTIYF. CDR3 coding DNA: TGTGCCAGCAGAGAACCAGGGGGAACTGGAAACACCATATATTTT.

This clonotype was observed a handful of times. The rearrangement links TRBV19 to TRBJ1-1; D call uncertain. The CDR3 covers 13 residues. The V gene lost 3 bases and the J gene lost 0 bases, with 5 bases spanning the gap. Germline loops: CDR1 LNHDA, CDR2 SQIVND (reference sequence). The CDR3 nucleotides are TGTGCCAGTAGTATGTCTGTGAACACTGAAGCTTTCTTT. It encodes CASSMSVNTEAFF.

This clonotype was detected a few times. The V gene is TRBV4-3, the J gene TRBJ2-7, with D perhaps TRBD2 (6 bases). Trimming stripped 0 bases from V and 2 bases from J, with 11 bases between. The CDR3 is made up of 15 amino acids. Looked up from germline, CDR1 is LGHNA and CDR2 is YSLEER. CDR3 protein: CASSQEGGTTYEQYF. DNA of the CDR3: TGCGCCAGCAGCCAAGAGGGCGGGACCACCTACGAGCAGTACTTC.

Ten or more counts support this clonotype. The chain is built from TRBV4-3 and TRBJ1-1, with D possibly being TRBD1 (5 bases). CDR3 length: 13 amino acids. Germline lookup yields CDR1 LGHNA and CDR2 YSLEER. Trimming stripped 8 bases from V and 1 base from J, with 11 bases between. CDR3 protein: CASRRQTNTEAFF. In DNA form, the CDR3 reads TGCGCCAGCCGACGACAGACGAACACTGAAGCTTTCTTT.

This chain connects TRBV7-9 to TRBJ1-5, with 8 bases fitting TRBD1. CDR1 and CDR2 from the germline V gene are SEHNR and FQNEAQ (reference sequence). Trimming at V came to 4 bases and at J to 6 bases, leaving 8 bases not matched to a gene. The CDR3 runs to 15 residues. CDR3 amino acids: CASSSDREGGQPQHF. The CDR3 nucleotides read TGTGCCAGCAGCTCGGACAGGGAAGGCGGTCAGCCCCAGCATTTT.

The chain carries TRBV2 and TRBJ1-2, with a possible D match to TRBD1 (6 bases). Germline-derived CDR1 and CDR2 are SNHLY and FYNNEI. This CDR3 region has 13 residues. The ends were cut back, 7 bases at V and 5 bases at J, with 14 bases in the middle. The CDR3 nucleotides are TGTGCCAGCAATCAGGAGGGGGGGTATGGCTACACCTTC. Protein product: CASNQEGGYGYTF.

This clonotype was seen many times. The rearrangement uses TRBV5-6 and TRBJ1-2; 7 bases align to TRBD1. From germline, CDR1 is SGHDT and CDR2 YYEEEE. This CDR3 region has 16 residues. J was trimmed by 4 bases and V by 3 bases; bases with no gene match: 12. The CDR3 DNA follows: TGTGCCAGCAGCTCCCGGACAGGCTCGTTAGCCTATGGCTACACCTTC. Protein sequence: CASSSRTGSLAYGYTF.

As DNA, the CDR3 is TGTGCCAGTAGTATCCCGGACAGGGATAACTATGGCTACACCTTC. As protein: CASSIPDRDNYGYTF. The chain has TRBV19 and TRBJ1-2, with 8 bases lining up with TRBD1. Trimming cost V 3 bases and J 1 base; bases outside gene matches: 4. The CDR3 runs to 15 residues. Per the germline V gene, CDR1 is LNHDA and CDR2 is SQIVND (reference sequence).

This clonotype occurred a few times. The chain combines TRBV20-1 with TRBJ1-6; D is perhaps TRBD1 (5 bases). CDR1 and CDR2 from the germline V gene are DFQATT and SNEGSKA (reference sequence). Deletions cut 4 bases from V and 15 bases from J, with 22 bases between. The CDR3 sequence is 14 residues long. The CDR3 here is CSATRQRRLRGLHF. The DNA for the CDR3 is TGCAGTGCTACTAGACAGCGCCGCTTGAGAGGCCTCCACTTT.

This clonotype was counted between two and nine times. This sequence joins TRBV29-1 and TRBJ1-1; D is uncertain. The CDR3 consists of 11 residues. With 6 bases removed from V and 0 bases from J, the gap between germline ends came to 5 bases. The germline V gene has CDR1 SQVTM and CDR2 ANQGSEA. This chain's CDR3 is CSVILNTEAFF. For the CDR3, the DNA is TGCAGCGTGATTTTGAACACTGAAGCTTTCTTT.

For this clonotype: A much larger clone differs by one base, so this may be a read error. The CDR3 bases are TGTGCCAGCAGCTTAGGGACTAGCGGGAGGGGCAGCTCCTACAATGAGCAGTTCTTC. Translated, it gives CASSLGTSGRGSSYNEQFF. The V call is TRBV11-1, the J call TRBJ2-1, with TRBD2 matching 15 bases. V was clipped by 1 base and J by 0 bases; unmatched bases: 4. CDR3 length: 19 amino acids. CDR1 is SGHAT and CDR2 is FQDESV in the germline V gene (reference sequence).

V gene TRBV7-2 combines with J gene TRBJ2-5, with TRBD2 matching 12 bases. The CDR3 totals 16 residues. CDR1 is SGHTA, CDR2 FQGNSA, per germline. With 2 bases clipped from V and 4 bases from J, the junction kept 5 bases outside the gene matches. The CDR3 DNA reads TGTGCCAGCAGCTTATCTAGCGGGAGGGCCTCAGAGACCCAGTACTTC. Protein product: CASSLSSGRASETQYF.

This clonotype was found a few times. J is TRBJ2-2 and V is TRBV6-5, with D maybe TRBD2 (6 bases). The CDR3 totals 17 residues. Germline V gene sequence: CDR1 MNHEY, CDR2 SVGAGI. The V end was cut by 4 bases, the J end by 5 bases, with 20 bases between. This CDR3 is CASSLDLASERTGELFF. The CDR3 DNA reads as TGTGCCAGCAGTTTGGATTTGGCTAGCGAAAGGACCGGGGAGCTGTTTTTT.

The table lists this clonotype with many counts. The chain couples TRBV2 to TRBJ1-5; no firm D call. CDR1 is SNHLY, CDR2 FYNNEI, per germline. This CDR3 has 13 residues. Trimming cost V 6 bases and J 3 bases, with 9 bases left between them. The CDR3, as DNA: TGTGCCAGCAGCGGGCTGTCCAATCAGCCCCAGCATTTT. Translating gives CASSGLSNQPQHF.

This clonotype has ten or more counts. This sequence joins TRBV4-3 and TRBJ2-3, with D unresolved. CDR1 is LGHNA and CDR2 is YSLEER in the germline V gene. V dropped 0 bases and J dropped 5 bases, with 9 bases sitting between them. The CDR3 is made up of 14 amino acids. CDR3 amino acids: CASSQERIGDTQYF. In nucleotides, the CDR3 is TGCGCCAGCAGCCAAGAAAGGATTGGAGATACGCAGTATTTT.

This chain connects TRBV6-2 or TRBV6-3 to TRBJ2-3, with D perhaps assigned TRBD1 or TRBD2 (5 bases each). The CDR3 is 16 amino acids. Trimming pared 7 bases from V and 10 bases from J, leaving 27 bases between. Germline loops: CDR1 MNHEY, CDR2 SVGEGT. The CDR3 DNA is TGTGCCAGCACCATGCCAGAGGGGAGCTCACCCCTTTCGCAGTATTTT. It specifies CASTMPEGSSPLSQYF.

The gene calls are TRBV20-1 and TRBJ2-1, with 9 bases fitting TRBD2. The length of the CDR3 is 15 residues. With 3 bases clipped from V and 6 bases from J, the junction kept 9 bases outside the gene matches. Germline loops: CDR1 DFQATT, CDR2 SNEGSKA (reference sequence). For the CDR3, the DNA is TGCAGTGCTAGTCCCGTAGCGGGAGTGAGCAATGAGCAGTTCTTC. Translating gives CSASPVAGVSNEQFF.